The 29 T cell receptor beta chains below all came from one sample that was sequenced in a study of cytomegalovirus exposure and HLA in healthy donors (dated by TCRdb to the late 2010s). Libraries were prepared through the immunoSEQ multiplex PCR assay. The multiplex PCR relied on a mix of 60 forward primers for TCR Vbeta segments and 13 reverse primers for TCR Jbeta segments. TCRdb re-hosts the immuneACCESS table, in-frame sequences only. Its copies lack some clones; in the studies checked, an unresolved V gene accounts for under half of them, and the cause for the rest is not known. A total of about 140,000 clones appear in this sample, roughly 78% of them only once. The ten largest clones add up to about 6.8% of the sample. Sample: PBMCs. These receptors originate from a man in his forties or fifties in good health and CMV-seropositive.

The chain employs TRBV4-1 and TRBJ2-4; no clear D. The V end lost 2 bases, the J end lost 1 base, and 3 bases lay between the germline ends. The CDR3 sequence is 13 residues long. Germline assignment: CDR1 MGHRA and CDR2 YSYEKL. The CDR3 region has the DNA TGCGCCAGCAGCCAACCGGCCAAAAACATTCAGTACTTC. Amino acids: CASSQPAKNIQYF.

A few counts support this clone. The V and J genes are TRBV7-9 and TRBJ2-7; TRBD1 agrees at 10 bases. Germline trimming cut 11 bases from V and 6 bases from J; bases unmatched to any gene: 10. CDR1 and CDR2 (germline): SEHNR, FQNEAQ (reference sequence). This CDR3 region has 13 residues. The CDR3 loop reads CAGGWDRGAEQYF. CDR3 DNA sequence: TGTGCCGGGGGATGGGACAGGGGTGCCGAGCAGTACTTC.

The genes are TRBV14 and TRBJ2-1; the D gene is possibly TRBD2 (6 bases). The CDR3 has 16 amino acids. The germline V gene encodes CDR1 SGHDN and CDR2 FVKESK. Trimming left V 0 bases short and J 3 bases short, with 12 bases between. The CDR3 DNA follows: TGTGCCAGCAGCCAAGATTCGGGAGTAAGCTACAATGAGCAGTTCTTC. Amino acids: CASSQDSGVSYNEQFF.

V gene TRBV2 combines with J gene TRBJ1-5; TRBD1 aligns across 12 bases. The CDR3 is made up of 17 amino acids. From germline, CDR1 is SNHLY and CDR2 FYNNEI. The ends lost 6 bases at V and 2 bases at J; junction bases unmatched: 8. CDR3 sequence: CASSPGQGAFRNQPQHF. CDR3 in DNA: TGTGCCAGCAGCCCGGGACAGGGGGCTTTTCGCAATCAGCCCCAGCATTTT.

The chain joins TRBV11-2 to TRBJ2-1; 9 bases align to TRBD2. The ends lost 4 bases at V and 7 bases at J; junction bases unmatched: 5. Germline lookup yields CDR1 SGHAT and CDR2 FQNNGV. There are 14 residues in the CDR3. CDR3 DNA sequence: TGTGCCAGCAGCTACCCGACTAGCGGTAATGAGCAGTTCTTC. This sequence encodes CASSYPTSGNEQFF.

J is TRBJ1-1 and V is TRBV30; D possibly corresponds to TRBD1 (5 bases). The CDR3 spans 13 residues. In germline, CDR1 is GTSNPN, CDR2 SVGIG (reference sequence). The ends were cut back, 5 bases at V and 4 bases at J, with 14 bases in the middle. The CDR3 here is CAWEDSEITEAFF. CDR3 bases: TGTGCCTGGGAAGACAGTGAAATCACTGAAGCTTTCTTT. The full variable domain, with the rest looked up from reference TRBV30 and TRBJ1-1, is SQTIHQWPATLVQPVGSPLSLECTVEGTSNPNLYWYRQAAGRGLQLLFYSVGIGQISSEVPQNLSASRPQDRQFILSSKKLLLSDSGFYLCAWEDSEITEAFFGQGTRLTVV.

In the case of this clone: The conserved phenylalanine or tryptophan is not found at the CDR3 terminus, so this likely reflects a read error. The chain carries TRBV27 and TRBJ1-1; 9 bases align to TRBD1. Germline V gene data show CDR1 as MNHEY and CDR2 as SMNVEV (reference sequence). The J segment lost 1 base and the V segment lost 0 bases, leaving 6 bases of the junction unmatched. This CDR3 spans 17 amino acids. The CDR3 sequence is CASSLSGQGLTNTEAFL. CDR3 coding DNA: TGTGCCAGCAGTTTATCAGGACAGGGGTTGACGAACACTGAAGCTTTCCTT.

This rearrangement joins TRBV28 to TRBJ2-1; 7 bases agree with TRBD1. V gave up 3 bases and J gave up 7 bases; unmatched junction bases: 3. The CDR3 loop spans 13 amino acids. Germline V gene lookup returns CDR1 MDHEN and CDR2 SYDVKM. CDR3 bases: TGTGCCAGCAGTTTTGGGACAGAGAATGAGCAGTTCTTC. Translation gives CASSFGTENEQFF.

The CDR3 DNA sequence: TGTGCCAGCAGTGTTACAGGGGGATCTAATGAAAAACTGTTTTTT. It yields the protein CASSVTGGSNEKLFF. V and J are TRBV27 and TRBJ1-4, with 8 bases fitting TRBD1. CDR3 length: 15 residues. Trimming took 5 bases from V and 3 from J; bases not matched to a gene: 5. Germline values: CDR1 MNHEY, CDR2 SMNVEV (reference sequence).

This clone turned up a few times. The V call is TRBV5-1, the J call TRBJ1-1; D may be TRBD1 (6 bases). Germline V CDR1 and CDR2: SGHRS, YFSETQ. Trimming took 4 bases from V and 5 from J, leaving 15 bases between them. The CDR3 has 14 residues. CDR3 DNA sequence: TGCGCCAGCAGCCTTTGGAGGGGGGGAACTGAAGCTTTCTTT. Protein sequence: CASSLWRGGTEAFF.

The gene calls are TRBV4-1 and TRBJ1-2; TRBD1 aligns across 9 bases. V shed 3 bases, J shed 5 bases, and the junction held 4 bases outside the gene matches. CDR3 length: 14 amino acids. The germline gives CDR1 MGHRA, CDR2 YSYEKL. This chain's CDR3 is CASSQGQGEYGYTF. In DNA, the CDR3 is TGCGCCAGCAGCCAGGGACAGGGAGAGTATGGCTACACCTTC.

V and J are TRBV6-1 and TRBJ1-2; possible D gene TRBD1, 6 bases. Trimming took off 5 bases at V and 2 bases at J, with 15 bases between the two ends. This CDR3 has 15 amino acids. Per germline, CDR1 MNHNS and CDR2 SASEGT. In nucleotides, the CDR3 is TGTGCCAGCAGTCGGACAGAGGCAGAGAACTATGGCTACACCTTC. Protein product: CASSRTEAENYGYTF.

This clone was counted between two and nine times. The rearrangement joins TRBV30 to TRBJ2-6; D possibly corresponds to TRBD2 (5 bases). The V gene lost 8 bases and the J gene lost 0 bases, with 8 bases spanning the gap. The CDR3 runs to 13 residues. CDR1 and CDR2 (germline): GTSNPN, SVGIG (reference sequence). CDR3 sequence reads: CARGSSGANVLTF. Written as DNA, the CDR3 is TGTGCCCGAGGGAGCTCTGGGGCCAACGTCCTGACTTTC.

The rearrangement joins TRBV5-6 to TRBJ2-7; 9 nucleotides line up with TRBD1. The length of the CDR3 is 14 residues. Trimming removed 3 bases from V and 2 bases from J; junction bases left unmatched: 3. Germline CDR1 reads SGHDT; CDR2 reads YYEEEE. This CDR3 reads CASSWDRVPYEQYF. The CDR3 DNA is TGTGCCAGCAGCTGGGACAGGGTCCCCTACGAGCAGTACTTC. Supplemented by reference TRBV5-6 and TRBJ2-7, the full variable domain reads DAGVTQSPTHLIKTRGQQVTLRCSPKSGHDTVSWYQQALGQGPQFIFQYYEEEERQRGNFPDRFSGHQFPNYSSELNVNALLLGDSALYLCASSWDRVPYEQYFGPGTRLTVT.

This clone turned up a few times. The chain is built from TRBV12-5 and TRBJ2-1; no clear D gene. CDR3 length equals 16 residues. V was clipped by 0 bases and J by 2 bases, with 11 bases between them. Per germline, CDR1 LGHNT and CDR2 FRNRAP. CDR3 protein: CASGLVNGYTYNEQFF. The CDR3 DNA reads TGTGCTAGTGGTTTGGTAAACGGGTACACCTACAATGAGCAGTTCTTC.

The chain employs TRBV19 and TRBJ1-2; maybe TRBD1 (5 bases). Trimming removed 3 bases at V and 2 bases at J, with 10 bases between. The CDR3 loop spans 14 amino acids. Germline CDR1 reads LNHDA; CDR2 reads SQIVND (reference sequence). CDR3 region: CASSIQGQNYGYTF. CDR3 DNA sequence: TGTGCCAGTAGTATTCAGGGCCAGAACTATGGCTACACCTTC.

V gene TRBV9 combines with J gene TRBJ2-7, with a possible D match to TRBD2 (5 bases). CDR1 and CDR2 (germline): SGDLS, YYNGEE. CDR3 length: 12 residues. V lost 0 bases to trimming and J lost 7 bases, with 8 bases between them. This CDR3 is CASSVASGEQYF. For the CDR3, the DNA is TGTGCCAGCAGCGTAGCATCGGGAGAGCAGTACTTC.

The chain joins TRBV5-6 to TRBJ2-5, with 14 bases aligning to TRBD2. The better agreement between TRBJ2-7 and the DNA end casts doubt on the J call. Germline lookup yields CDR1 SGHDT and CDR2 YYEEEE. The CDR3 runs to 14 residues. CDR3 residues: CASSFGLAGGEQYF. The CDR3 DNA is TGTGCCAGCAGCTTCGGACTAGCGGGAGGCGAGCAGTACTTC.

The chain carries TRBV7-6 and TRBJ2-5, with a weak D call TRBD1 (5 bases). CDR1 is SGHVS and CDR2 is FNYEAQ in the germline V gene. Between the trimmed V and J ends, which lost 2 bases and 9 bases, there was a span of 25 bases. The CDR3 has 17 residues. As DNA, the CDR3 is TGTGCCAGCAGCTTATGGCCAACACAGGCTATGGCTCGGGCCCAGTACTTC. Translated: CASSLWPTQAMARAQYF.

This chain uses TRBV5-1 with TRBJ2-7, with D perhaps matching TRBD2 (6 bases). CDR1 and CDR2 (germline): SGHRS, YFSETQ. V lost 4 bases to trimming and J lost 5 bases, with 19 bases between them. The CDR3 extends over 15 amino acids. The CDR3 loop is CASSPGLSSLHEQYF. Here the CDR3 DNA reads TGCGCCAGCAGCCCGGGACTGTCAAGCCTCCACGAGCAGTACTTC.

The rearrangement links TRBV14 to TRBJ2-2, with 7 nucleotides matching TRBD2. CDR3 length: 14 residues. Losses at the gene ends were 4 bases for V and 7 bases for J; bases not matched to a gene: 6. Germline CDR1 reads SGHDN; CDR2 reads FVKESK. DNA for the CDR3: TGTGCCAGCAGCCGGACTAGGGGAGGCGGGGAGCTGTTTTTT. Encoded protein: CASSRTRGGGELFF. Combining the CDR3 with reference TRBV14 and TRBJ2-2 gives the whole variable domain EAGVTQFPSHSVIEKGQTVTLRCDPISGHDNLYWYRRVMGKEIKFLLHFVKESKQDESGMPNNRFLAERTGGTYSTLKVQPAELEDSGVYFCASSRTRGGGELFFGEGSRLTVL.

The chain uses TRBV7-8 and TRBJ2-3, with TRBD2 matching 8 bases. J gave up 0 bases and V 2 bases, and 1 base lay outside the gene matches. Germline assignment: CDR1 SGHVS and CDR2 FQNEAQ. The CDR3 runs 15 residues. CDR3 loop: CASSLTGGSTDTQYF. In DNA form, the CDR3 reads TGTGCCAGCAGCTTAACGGGGGGGAGCACAGATACGCAGTATTTT.

The chain joins TRBV18 to TRBJ1-2; D is possibly TRBD1 (6 bases). Germline V gene lookup returns CDR1 KGHSH and CDR2 LQKENI. Deletions cut 0 bases from V and 2 bases from J, with 10 bases between. The CDR3 length is 15 residues. CDR3 region: CASSPPDSKNYGYTF. The CDR3, as DNA: TGTGCCAGCTCACCACCGGACAGTAAAAACTATGGCTACACCTTC.

This clone was recorded only once. This CDR3 is CSAQGADYGYTF. In DNA form, the CDR3 reads TGCAGCGCCCAGGGGGCGGACTATGGCTACACCTTC. This chain joins TRBV29-1 and TRBJ1-2; TRBD1 matches 8 bases. The trim removed 7 bases at V and 3 bases at J, leaving 4 bases unmatched. The CDR3 length is 12 residues. The V gene's germline CDR1 is SQVTM and CDR2 ANQGSEA.

The V and J genes are TRBV29-1 and TRBJ1-5; 8 positions match TRBD1. The CDR3 extends over 15 amino acids. The germline V gene has CDR1 SQVTM and CDR2 ANQGSEA. Trimming took 4 bases from V and 8 from J; bases not matched to a gene: 13. The CDR3 DNA reads as TGCAGCGTTGGGGGGGGTGACAGGGGCCTAGAGCCCCAGCATTTT. Its protein is CSVGGGDRGLEPQHF.

The rearrangement links TRBV10-1 to TRBJ2-5, with a tentative D call TRBD1 (6 bases). The J call is in doubt because the DNA end fits TRBJ2-7 better. The CDR3 loop spans 12 amino acids. Per germline, CDR1 WNHNN and CDR2 SYGVQD (reference sequence). In DNA, the CDR3 is TGCGCCAGACCGGGACATATCTACGAGCAGTACTTC. This translates into CARPGHIYEQYF.

This clone was seen a few times. The CDR3 loop is CASSYPGAGYEQYF. For the CDR3, the DNA is TGTGCCAGCAGTTACCCAGGGGCGGGCTACGAGCAGTACTTC. This chain connects TRBV6-6 to TRBJ2-7; TRBD1 is a possible D gene (6 bases). CDR3 length: 14 residues. The germline V and J ends were trimmed by 2 bases and 3 bases, with 11 bases remaining between them. CDR1 and CDR2 from the germline V gene are MNHNY and SVGAGI (reference sequence).

V usage is TRBV5-4 and J usage is TRBJ2-7, with D uncertain. The V and J ends lost 6 bases and 6 bases respectively, with 25 bases between them. The germline V gene has CDR1 SGHNT and CDR2 YYREEE (reference sequence). CDR3 length equals 16 residues. The CDR3 region is CASTSILGSQVGEQYF. CDR3 DNA: TGTGCCAGCACCTCCATATTGGGCTCCCAGGTGGGCGAGCAGTACTTC.

The sample holds one count of this clone. The V call is TRBV6-1, the J call TRBJ2-2; no firm D call. The CDR3 loop spans 11 amino acids. V lost 8 bases and J lost 6, with 7 bases in between. Germline V CDR1 and CDR2: MNHNS, SASEGT. The CDR3 reads CASSFAGELFF. The CDR3 DNA follows: TGTGCCAGCTCTTTTGCCGGGGAGCTGTTTTTT.